Below, 18 T cell receptor beta chains from the same sample are listed, as sequenced in a study of blood T cell repertoires in COVID-19. Profiled with immunoSEQ multiplex PCR; TCRdb holds only in-frame clones, not every one. The table shows fewer than 400,000 clones, with roughly 90% occurring only once. Sequenced sample: PBMCs or T cells enriched from blood (not recorded which). The receptor set was obtained from a woman in her thirties who had recovered from COVID-19.

The chain uses TRBV30 and TRBJ2-7; D not certain. V lost 2 bases and J 3 bases, leaving 8 bases between the germline ends. Germline CDR1 reads GTSNPN; CDR2 reads SVGIG (reference sequence). The CDR3 contains 12 residues. The CDR3 region is CAWSHLSYEQYF. As DNA, the CDR3 is TGTGCCTGGAGTCACCTCAGCTACGAGCAGTACTTC.

The chain is built from TRBV11-2 and TRBJ1-2; the D is unclear. Germline V lookup: CDR1 SGHAT, CDR2 FQNNGV. V dropped 0 bases and J dropped 8 bases, with 13 bases sitting between them. The CDR3 extends over 14 amino acids. The CDR3 bases are TGTGCCAGCAGCTTAGATAGACATCGTCAAGGCTACACCTTC. Amino acid sequence: CASSLDRHRQGYTF. The variable domain in full, with the rest retrieved from reference TRBV11-2 and TRBJ1-2, is EAGVAQSPRYKIIEKRQSVAFWCNPISGHATLYWYQQILGQGPKLLIQFQNNGVVDDSQLPKDRFSAERLKGVDSTLKIQPAKLEDSAVYLCASSLDRHRQGYTFGSGTRLTVV.

This clone came up once. The genes are TRBV3-1 (or the pseudogene TRBV3-2) and TRBJ2-3; TRBD2 might be the D (5 bases). From germline, CDR1 is LGHDT and CDR2 YNNKEL (reference sequence). The CDR3 loop spans 15 amino acids. V was clipped by 0 bases and J by 8 bases, with 15 bases between them. The CDR3 protein is CASSQDTVAGGTQYF. The DNA for the CDR3 is TGTGCCAGCAGCCAAGATACCGTTGCTGGAGGTACGCAGTATTTT.

As DNA, the CDR3 is TGCAGTGCTAGAGAAGGGGTGGCCAATTACTTC. Amino acids: CSAREGVANYF. The rearrangement uses TRBV20-1 and TRBJ2-7; possibly TRBD1 for D (5 bases). The CDR3 is 11 amino acids. Trimming took 0 bases from V and 13 from J, leaving 13 bases between them. Germline assignment: CDR1 DFQATT and CDR2 SNEGSKA (reference sequence).

V and J are TRBV19 and TRBJ2-1, with 9 nucleotides matching TRBD2. In germline, CDR1 is LNHDA, CDR2 SQIVND (reference sequence). V shed 7 bases and J 1 base; nucleotides not matched to a gene: 5. The CDR3 is 15 residues long. The CDR3 protein is CASKIAGVSYNEQFF. Written as DNA, the CDR3 is TGTGCCAGTAAAATAGCGGGAGTATCCTACAATGAGCAGTTCTTC.

The V call is TRBV2, the J call TRBJ2-5, with 9 bases that match TRBD1. The length of the CDR3 is 18 residues. Looked up from germline, CDR1 is SNHLY and CDR2 is FYNNEI. The J segment lost 2 bases and the V segment lost 1 base, leaving 11 bases of the junction unmatched. The CDR3 sequence is CASSEEVTGGVRQETQYF. The CDR3 nucleotides read TGTGCCAGCAGTGAAGAGGTGACAGGGGGGGTGAGACAAGAGACCCAGTACTTC.

The genes are TRBV18 and TRBJ1-1; 7 bases line up with TRBD1. The CDR3 consists of 14 residues. Germline V gene data show CDR1 as KGHSH and CDR2 as LQKENI. Trimming removed 6 bases from V and 3 bases from J; junction bases left unmatched: 7. The CDR3 coding sequence is TGTGCCAGCTCCCCTTGGGACAGACACACTGAAGCTTTCTTT. Its translation is CASSPWDRHTEAFF.

To note about this clone: Distinct nucleotide sequences in the sample also encode this CDR3. The chain couples TRBV7-2 to TRBJ1-6, with 10 bases identical to TRBD1. The trim removed 5 bases at V and 7 bases at J, leaving 5 bases unmatched. The CDR3 spans 15 residues. Germline CDR1 and CDR2: SGHTA and FQGNSA. CDR3 DNA sequence: TGTGCCAGCAGCCTCCGACAGGGGGCAAATTCACCCCTCCACTTT. Protein: CASSLRQGANSPLHF.

The CDR3 region is CASSRDRGASNTEAFF. The CDR3, as DNA: TGTGCCAGCAGCCGGGACAGGGGAGCGTCGAACACTGAAGCTTTCTTT. The chain carries TRBV7-2 and TRBJ1-1, with 10 bases aligning to TRBD1. Germline CDR1 is SGHTA and CDR2 is FQGNSA. CDR3 length: 16 residues. With V trimmed by 5 bases and J by 1 base, 7 bases remained unmatched. The variable domain in full, completed from reference TRBV7-2 and TRBJ1-1, reads GAGVSQSPSNKVTEKGKDVELRCDPISGHTALYWYRQSLGQGLEFLIYFQGNSAPDKSGLPSDRFSAERTGGSVSTLTIQRTQQEDSAVYLCASSRDRGASNTEAFFGQGTRLTVV.

The chain has TRBV5-6 and TRBJ1-1; D is ambiguous. The V end was cut by 10 bases, the J end by 1 base, with 17 bases between. The CDR3 has 14 residues. Germline CDR1 SGHDT, CDR2 YYEEEE. Here the CDR3 reads CASRGNWGNTEAFF. CDR3 DNA sequence: TGTGCCTCCCGGGGAAACTGGGGGAACACTGAAGCTTTCTTT.

As concerns this clone: Other DNA sequences in this specimen translate into the identical CDR3. The V and J genes are TRBV28 and TRBJ1-2, with 11 bases that match TRBD1. The germline V gene has CDR1 MDHEN and CDR2 SYDVKM. Trimming took 3 bases from V and 1 from J; bases not matched to a gene: 1. This CDR3 has 15 residues. The CDR3 DNA is TGTGCCAGCAGTTTGGGGACAGGGGGTAACTATGGCTACACCTTC. The encoded protein is CASSLGTGGNYGYTF.

The chain recombines TRBV7-8 with TRBJ1-2; TRBD1 is a possible D gene (5 bases). This CDR3 comprises 13 residues. Looked up from germline, CDR1 is SGHVS and CDR2 is FQNEAQ. Trimming shortened V by 5 bases and J by 9 bases, and 16 bases separated the two germline ends. DNA for the CDR3: TGTGCCAGCAGCAACGGGGTCGGGGGAAGCTACACCTTC. It yields the protein CASSNGVGGSYTF.

V and J are TRBV4-2 and TRBJ1-1; 7 nucleotides match TRBD1. This CDR3 spans 14 amino acids. J lost 5 bases, V lost 3 bases, and 6 bases had no gene match. Germline V lookup: CDR1 LGHNA, CDR2 YNFKEQ. Here the CDR3 reads CASSHQGGDTEAFF. The CDR3 DNA reads as TGTGCCAGCAGCCACCAAGGGGGCGATACTGAAGCTTTCTTT.

The rearrangement uses TRBV7-2 and TRBJ1-2; D unresolved. V was clipped by 0 bases and J by 4 bases, with 6 bases between them. The germline CDR1 and CDR2 sequences are SGHTA and FQGNSA. The CDR3 covers 13 residues. The CDR3 sequence is CASSLAQIYGYTF. The CDR3, as DNA: TGTGCCAGCAGCTTAGCGCAGATCTATGGCTACACCTTC.

This sequence joins TRBV6-5 and TRBJ2-7, with a tentative D call TRBD1 (7 bases). The CDR3 has 15 residues. Germline CDR1 and CDR2: MNHEY and SVGAGI. Trimming took off 2 bases at V and 0 bases at J, with 11 bases between the two ends. The CDR3 sequence: CASSYGQGGSYEQYF. The CDR3 DNA reads as TGTGCCAGCAGTTACGGGCAGGGGGGCTCCTACGAGCAGTACTTC.

This clone was seen just once. V usage is TRBV28 and J usage is TRBJ2-5; 8 bases line up with TRBD2. Germline V gene data show CDR1 as MDHEN and CDR2 as SYDVKM. The CDR3 spans 16 residues. V was clipped by 7 bases and J by 5 bases; unmatched bases: 15. The CDR3 spells CASKPWSGRGRETQYF. DNA of the CDR3: TGTGCCAGCAAACCATGGAGCGGGAGAGGTAGGGAGACCCAGTACTTC.

This rearrangement joins TRBV28 to TRBJ1-1, with unresolved D. This CDR3 is built from 15 residues. CDR1 is MDHEN and CDR2 is SYDVKM in the germline V gene. V lost 6 bases and J lost 0, with 14 bases in between. The CDR3 protein is CASSFQGGVNTEAFF. The CDR3 nucleotides read TGTGCCAGCAGCTTTCAAGGAGGTGTGAACACTGAAGCTTTCTTT.

This chain links TRBV7-2 with TRBJ2-5; D not certain. The germline V gene encodes CDR1 SGHTA and CDR2 FQGNSA. The CDR3 runs 13 residues. Trimming left V 1 base short and J 4 bases short, with 7 bases between. The CDR3 DNA sequence: TGTGCCAGCAGCTTAGGAGCCGTAGAGACCCAGTACTTC. Its translation: CASSLGAVETQYF.